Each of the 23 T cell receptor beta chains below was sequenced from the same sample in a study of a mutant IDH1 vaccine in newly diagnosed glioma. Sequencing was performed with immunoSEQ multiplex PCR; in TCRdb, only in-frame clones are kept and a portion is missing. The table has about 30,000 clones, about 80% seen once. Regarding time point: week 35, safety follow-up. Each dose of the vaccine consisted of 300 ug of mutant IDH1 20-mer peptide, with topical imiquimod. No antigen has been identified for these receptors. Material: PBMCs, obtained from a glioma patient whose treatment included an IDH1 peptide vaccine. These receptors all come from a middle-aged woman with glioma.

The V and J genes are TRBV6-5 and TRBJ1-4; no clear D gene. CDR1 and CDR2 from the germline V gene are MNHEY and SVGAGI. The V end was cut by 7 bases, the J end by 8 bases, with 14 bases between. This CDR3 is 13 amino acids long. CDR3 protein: CASKGLREEKLFF. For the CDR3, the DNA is TGTGCCAGCAAGGGCCTACGTGAAGAAAAACTGTTTTTT.

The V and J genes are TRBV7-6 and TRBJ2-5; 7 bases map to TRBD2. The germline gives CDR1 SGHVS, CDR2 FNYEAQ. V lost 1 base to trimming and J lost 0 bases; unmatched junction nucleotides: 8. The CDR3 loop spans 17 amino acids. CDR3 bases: TGTGCCAGCAGCTTAGAAGGTGCGGGAGAGTACCAAGAGACCCAGTACTTC. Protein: CASSLEGAGEYQETQYF.

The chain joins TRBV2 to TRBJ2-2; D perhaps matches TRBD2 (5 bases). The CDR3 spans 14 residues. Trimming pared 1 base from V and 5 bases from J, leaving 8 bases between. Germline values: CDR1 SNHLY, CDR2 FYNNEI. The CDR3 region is CASSEVRGTGELFF. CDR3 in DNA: TGTGCCAGCAGTGAAGTACGGGGTACCGGGGAGCTGTTTTTT.

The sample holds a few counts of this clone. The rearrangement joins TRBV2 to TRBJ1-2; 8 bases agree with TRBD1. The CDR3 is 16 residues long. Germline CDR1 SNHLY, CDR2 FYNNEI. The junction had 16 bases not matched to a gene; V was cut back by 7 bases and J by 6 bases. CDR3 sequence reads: CASNYGQGRYSNGYTF. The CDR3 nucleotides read TGTGCCAGCAACTATGGACAGGGAAGGTACTCCAATGGCTACACCTTC.

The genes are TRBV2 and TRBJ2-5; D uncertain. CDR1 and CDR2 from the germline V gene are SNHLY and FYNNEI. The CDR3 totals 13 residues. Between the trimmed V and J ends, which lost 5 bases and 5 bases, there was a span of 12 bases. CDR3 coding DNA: TGTGCCAGCAGTAAAGAAGTTCTGGAGACCCAGTACTTC. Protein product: CASSKEVLETQYF.

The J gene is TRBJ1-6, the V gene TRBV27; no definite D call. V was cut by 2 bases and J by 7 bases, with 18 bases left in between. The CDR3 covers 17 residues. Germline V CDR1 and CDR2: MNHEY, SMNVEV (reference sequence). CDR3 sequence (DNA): TGTGCCAGCAGTTTAGAATCGCCGGCACCGCTGAATTCACCCCTCCACTTT. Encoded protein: CASSLESPAPLNSPLHF.

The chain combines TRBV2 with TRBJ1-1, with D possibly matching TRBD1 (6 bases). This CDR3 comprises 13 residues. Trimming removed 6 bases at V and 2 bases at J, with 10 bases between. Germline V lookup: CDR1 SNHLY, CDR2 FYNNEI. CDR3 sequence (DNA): TGTGCCAGCAGAGACAGGTACAACACTGAAGCTTTCTTT. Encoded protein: CASRDRYNTEAFF.

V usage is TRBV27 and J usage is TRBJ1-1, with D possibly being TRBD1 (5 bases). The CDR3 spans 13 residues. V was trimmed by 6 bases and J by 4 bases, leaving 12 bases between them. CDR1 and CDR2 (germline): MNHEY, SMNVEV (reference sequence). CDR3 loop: CASSNRPGTEAFF. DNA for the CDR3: TGTGCCAGCAGCAACAGGCCTGGCACTGAAGCTTTCTTT.

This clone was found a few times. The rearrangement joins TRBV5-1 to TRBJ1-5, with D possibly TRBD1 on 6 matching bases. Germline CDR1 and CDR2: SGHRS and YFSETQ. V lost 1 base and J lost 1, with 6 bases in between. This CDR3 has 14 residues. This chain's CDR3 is CASSLTGSNQPQHF. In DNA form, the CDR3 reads TGCGCCAGCAGCTTGACAGGGAGCAATCAGCCCCAGCATTTT.

The CDR3 protein is CASSSRDGPLGQFF. Here the CDR3 DNA reads TGTGCCAGCAGCTCGAGGGACGGACCACTGGGGCAGTTCTTC. The chain joins TRBV5-6 to TRBJ2-1, with D perhaps being TRBD1 or TRBD2 (5 bases each). The germline V and J ends were trimmed by 3 bases and 12 bases, with 19 bases remaining between them. Germline loops: CDR1 SGHDT, CDR2 YYEEEE. This CDR3 spans 14 amino acids. Full variable domain (remainder filled in from reference TRBV5-6 and TRBJ2-1): DAGVTQSPTHLIKTRGQQVTLRCSPKSGHDTVSWYQQALGQGPQFIFQYYEEEERQRGNFPDRFSGHQFPNYSSELNVNALLLGDSALYLCASSSRDGPLGQFFGPGTRLTVL.

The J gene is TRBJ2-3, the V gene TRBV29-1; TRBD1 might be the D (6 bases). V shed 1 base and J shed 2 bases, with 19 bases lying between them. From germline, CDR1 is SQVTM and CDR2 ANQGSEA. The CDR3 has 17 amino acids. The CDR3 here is CSVEAGRRGSLTDTQYF. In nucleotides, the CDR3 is TGCAGCGTTGAAGCGGGCCGAAGGGGGTCACTCACAGATACGCAGTATTTT.

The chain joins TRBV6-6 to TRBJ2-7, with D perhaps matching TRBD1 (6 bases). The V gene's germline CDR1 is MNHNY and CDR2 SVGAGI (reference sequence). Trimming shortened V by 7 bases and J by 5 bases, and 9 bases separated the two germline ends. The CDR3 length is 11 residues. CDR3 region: CASKGDNEQYF. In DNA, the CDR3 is TGTGCCAGCAAGGGGGACAACGAGCAGTACTTC.

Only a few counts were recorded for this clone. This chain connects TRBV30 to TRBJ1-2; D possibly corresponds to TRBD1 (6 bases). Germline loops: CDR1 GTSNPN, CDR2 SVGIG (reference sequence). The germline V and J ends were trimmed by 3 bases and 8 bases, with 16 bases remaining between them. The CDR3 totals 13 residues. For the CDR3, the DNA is TGTGCCTGGAGCCCCGGACAGTCCGTGGGCTACACCTTC. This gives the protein CAWSPGQSVGYTF.

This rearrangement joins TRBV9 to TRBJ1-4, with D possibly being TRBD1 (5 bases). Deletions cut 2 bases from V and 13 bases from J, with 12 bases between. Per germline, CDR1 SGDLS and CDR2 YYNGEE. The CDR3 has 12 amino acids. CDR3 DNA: TGTGCCAGCAGCGTGGGGGGGGAAGTACTGTTTTTT. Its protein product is CASSVGGEVLFF.

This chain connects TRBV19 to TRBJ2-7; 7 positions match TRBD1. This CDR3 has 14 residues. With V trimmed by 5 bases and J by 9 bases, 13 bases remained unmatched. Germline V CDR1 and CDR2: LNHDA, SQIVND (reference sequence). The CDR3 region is CASSLRDRANGQYF. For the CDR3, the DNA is TGTGCCAGTAGTCTCCGGGACAGAGCCAACGGGCAGTACTTC.

The CDR3 bases are TGTGCCAGTAGTATTTCCAGGACAGCGAACACTGAAGCTTTCTTT. Translated, it gives CASSISRTANTEAFF. This sequence joins TRBV19 and TRBJ1-1, with a tentative D call TRBD1 (6 bases). The CDR3 is 15 residues long. V was pared by 3 bases and J by 1 base, with 12 bases between. Germline assignment: CDR1 LNHDA and CDR2 SQIVND (reference sequence).

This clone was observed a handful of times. CDR3 sequence: CASSDRQGTNQPQHF. The CDR3 DNA is TGCGCCAGCAGTGATAGGCAGGGAACCAATCAGCCCCAGCATTTT. The gene calls are TRBV10-2 and TRBJ1-5, with D maybe TRBD1 (5 bases). Germline values: CDR1 WSHSY, CDR2 SAAADI. There are 15 residues in the CDR3. Trimming left V 3 bases short and J 3 bases short, with 12 bases between.

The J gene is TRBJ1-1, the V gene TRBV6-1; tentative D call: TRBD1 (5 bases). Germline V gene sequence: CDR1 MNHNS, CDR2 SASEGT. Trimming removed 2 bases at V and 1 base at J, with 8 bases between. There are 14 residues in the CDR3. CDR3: CASSEMQGNTEAFF. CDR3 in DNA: TGTGCCAGCAGTGAAATGCAGGGGAACACTGAAGCTTTCTTT.

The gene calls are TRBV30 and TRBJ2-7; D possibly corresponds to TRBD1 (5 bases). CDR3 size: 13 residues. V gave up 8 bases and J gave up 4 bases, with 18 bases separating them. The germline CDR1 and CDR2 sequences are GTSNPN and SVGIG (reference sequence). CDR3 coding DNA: TGTGCCGTAGACCGCAGGGCAGGGTACGAGCAGTACTTC. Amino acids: CAVDRRAGYEQYF.

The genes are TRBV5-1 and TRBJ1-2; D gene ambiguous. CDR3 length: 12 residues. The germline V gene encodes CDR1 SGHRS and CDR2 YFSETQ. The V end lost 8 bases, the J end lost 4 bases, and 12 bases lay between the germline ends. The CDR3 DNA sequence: TGCGCCAGGGAGAACCACGGCTATGGCTACACCTTC. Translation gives CARENHGYGYTF. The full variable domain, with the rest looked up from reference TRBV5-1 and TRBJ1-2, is KAGVTQTPRYLIKTRGQQVTLSCSPISGHRSVSWYQQTPGQGLQFLFEYFSETQRNKGNFPGRFSGRQFSNSRSEMNVSTLELGDSALYLCARENHGYGYTFGSGTRLTVV.

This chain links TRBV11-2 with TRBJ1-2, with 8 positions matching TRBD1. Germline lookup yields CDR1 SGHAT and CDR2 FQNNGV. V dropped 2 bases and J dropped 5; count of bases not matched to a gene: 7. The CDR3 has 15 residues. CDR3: CASSLPGQGWYGYTF. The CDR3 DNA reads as TGTGCCAGCAGCTTACCCGGACAGGGATGGTATGGCTACACCTTC.

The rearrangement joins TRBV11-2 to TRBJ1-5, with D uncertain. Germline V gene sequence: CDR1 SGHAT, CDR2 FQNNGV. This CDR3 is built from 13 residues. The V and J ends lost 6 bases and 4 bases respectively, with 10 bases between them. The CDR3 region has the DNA TGTGCCAGCAGAGCTGGGATAAATCAGCCCCAGCATTTT. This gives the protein CASRAGINQPQHF.

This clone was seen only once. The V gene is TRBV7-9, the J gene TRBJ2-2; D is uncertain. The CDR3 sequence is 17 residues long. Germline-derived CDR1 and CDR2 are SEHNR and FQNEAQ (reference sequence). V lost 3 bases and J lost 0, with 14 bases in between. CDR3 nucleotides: TGTGCCAGCAGCTTTAAATCTGTGGAGACGAACACCGGGGAGCTGTTTTTT. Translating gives CASSFKSVETNTGELFF.